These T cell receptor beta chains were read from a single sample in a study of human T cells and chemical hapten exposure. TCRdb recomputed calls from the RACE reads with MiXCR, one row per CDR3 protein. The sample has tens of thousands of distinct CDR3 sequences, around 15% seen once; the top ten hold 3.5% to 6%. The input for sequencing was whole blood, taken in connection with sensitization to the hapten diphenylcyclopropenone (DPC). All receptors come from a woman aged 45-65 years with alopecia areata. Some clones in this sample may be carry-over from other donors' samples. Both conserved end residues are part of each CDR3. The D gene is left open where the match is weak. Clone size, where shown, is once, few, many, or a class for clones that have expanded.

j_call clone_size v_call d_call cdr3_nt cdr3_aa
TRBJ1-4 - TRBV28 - TGTGCCAGCAGAAGTTCCTCAGGGGACCCAACTAATGAAAAACTGTTTTTT CASRSSSGDPTNEKLFF
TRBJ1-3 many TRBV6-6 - TGTGCCAGCAGTTCACCTTTCGAAAACACCATATATTTT CASSSPFENTIYF
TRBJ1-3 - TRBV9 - TGTGCCAGCAGCGTAGCCGGCTCTGGAAACACCATATATTTT CASSVAGSGNTIYF
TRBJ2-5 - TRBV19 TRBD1 TGTGCCAGTAGTAGTGGACAGGGTGTCGTGGAGACCCAGTACTTC CASSSGQGVVETQYF
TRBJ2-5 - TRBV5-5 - TGTGCCAGCAGCTTCCAGGGTACTCAAGAGACCCAGTACTTC CASSFQGTQETQYF
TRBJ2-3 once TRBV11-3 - TGTGCCAGCAGCTCCCGGGAACTCACAGATACGCAGTATTTT CASSSRELTDTQYF
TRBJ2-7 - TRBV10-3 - TGTGCCATCAGTATGGACTACGAGCAGTACTTC CAISMDYEQYF
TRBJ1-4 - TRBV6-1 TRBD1 TGTGCCAGCAACTTACAGGGGGCAGATGAAAAACTGTTTTTT CASNLQGADEKLFF
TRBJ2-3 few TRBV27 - TGTGCCAGCAGTCTCTCGTCTATGGGAGGTGGTGATACGCAGTATTTT CASSLSSMGGGDTQYF
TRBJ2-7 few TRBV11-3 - TGTGCCAGCAGCTTAACGGCTTACCTGTTCTACGAGCAGTACTTC CASSLTAYLFYEQYF
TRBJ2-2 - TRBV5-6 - TGTGCCAGCACCCTCCTCGGGAACACCGGGGAGCTGTTTTTT CASTLLGNTGELFF
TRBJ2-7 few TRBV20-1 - TGCAGTGCTAGGGATCAGGTCGGGCTGAACGAGCAGTACTTC CSARDQVGLNEQYF
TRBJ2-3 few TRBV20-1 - TGCAGTGCTAGAGAGGCGGCCACAGATACGCAGTATTTT CSAREAATDTQYF
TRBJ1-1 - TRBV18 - TGTGCCAGCTCACCATCAGCTATGAACACTGAAGCTTTCTTT CASSPSAMNTEAFF
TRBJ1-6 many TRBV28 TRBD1 TGTGCCAGCAGTTTATGGATGACAGGGCACAATTCACCCCTCCACTTT CASSLWMTGHNSPLHF
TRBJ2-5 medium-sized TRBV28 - TGTGCCAGCACTCCCCAAGGGGCAGTCCAAGAGACCCAGTACTTC CASTPQGAVQETQYF
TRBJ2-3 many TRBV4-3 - TGCGCCAGCAGCCAAGATGTGGGCATTTCCACAGATACGCAGTATTTT CASSQDVGISTDTQYF
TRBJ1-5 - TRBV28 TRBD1 TGTGCCAGCAAAACAACGGACAGGGGTAGCAATCAGCCCCAGCATTTT CASKTTDRGSNQPQHF
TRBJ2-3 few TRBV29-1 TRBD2 TGCAGCGTTGAAATAGCGGGAGGGAACACAGATACGCAGTATTTT CSVEIAGGNTDTQYF
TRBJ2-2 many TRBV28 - TGTGCCAGCAGGACACTCACAGGGTTGGGTAGCACCGGGGAGCTGTTTTTT CASRTLTGLGSTGELFF
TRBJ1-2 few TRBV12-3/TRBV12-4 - TGTGCCAGCAGTTTGTCGGTCAGGGACAACGGCTACACCTTC CASSLSVRDNGYTF
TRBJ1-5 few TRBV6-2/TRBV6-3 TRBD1 TGTGCCAGCAGTTACTCTGGGGACAGGGCTCAGCCCCAGCATTTT CASSYSGDRAQPQHF
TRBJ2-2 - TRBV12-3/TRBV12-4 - TGTGCCAGCAGGGATCGACAGGGAGGGAACACCGGGGAGCTGTTTTTT CASRDRQGGNTGELFF
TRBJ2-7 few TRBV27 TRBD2 TGTGCCAGCAGTTCACTAGCGGCACCCTCCTACGAGCAGTACTTC CASSSLAAPSYEQYF
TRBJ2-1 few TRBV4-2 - TGTGCCAGCAGCCAAGACGGGAGCTACAATGAGCAGTTCTTC CASSQDGSYNEQFF
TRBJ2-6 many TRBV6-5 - TGTGCCAGCAAGGCCGGGGCCAACGTCCTGACTTTC CASKAGANVLTF
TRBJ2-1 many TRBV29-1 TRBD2 TGCAGCGTTCCTACTAGCGGGAGGGGCTACAATGAGCAGTTCTTC CSVPTSGRGYNEQFF
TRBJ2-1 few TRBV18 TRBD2 TGTGCCAGCTCACCACCGCCTAGCGGGAGGAATGAGCAGTTCTTC CASSPPPSGRNEQFF
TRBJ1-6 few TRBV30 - TGTGCCTGGAAGTATACCGGGACAAATAATTCACCCCTCCACTTT CAWKYTGTNNSPLHF
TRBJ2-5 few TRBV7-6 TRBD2 TGTGCCAGCAGCAGCGCACCGGGACTAGCGGGTCGACTTGAAGAGACCCAGTACTTC CASSSAPGLAGRLEETQYF
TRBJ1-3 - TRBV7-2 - TGTGCCAGCAGCTTAGAGGGGGGTCTAAGCTCTGGAAACACCATATATTTT CASSLEGGLSSGNTIYF
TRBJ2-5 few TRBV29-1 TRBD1 TGCAGCGTTGACAGGACAGGGGCAGGCGAGACCCAGTACTTC CSVDRTGAGETQYF
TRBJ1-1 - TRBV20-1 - TGCAGTCCTAGAATGGACGGTGGGAACACTGAAGCTTTCTTT CSPRMDGGNTEAFF
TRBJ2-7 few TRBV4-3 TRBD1 TGCGCCAGCAGCCAAGATGACAGGGGCATTTACGAGCAGTACTTC CASSQDDRGIYEQYF
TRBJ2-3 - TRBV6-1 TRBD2 TGTGCCAGCAGTGACACGGGACTAGCGGGGATTAGCACAGATACGCAGTATTTT CASSDTGLAGISTDTQYF
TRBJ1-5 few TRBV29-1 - TGCAGCGTTAAGGAGGGAGGAACTCAGCCCCAGCATTTT CSVKEGGTQPQHF
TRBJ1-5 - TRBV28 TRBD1 TGTGCCAGCAGCCCGACAGGGAACTCCAATCAGCCCCAGCATTTT CASSPTGNSNQPQHF
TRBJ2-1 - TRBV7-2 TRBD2 TGTGCCAGCAGCTTCCACTCTAGCGGGAGTGGTAATGAGCAGTTCTTC CASSFHSSGSGNEQFF
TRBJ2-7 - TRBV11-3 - TGTGCCAGCAGCTACCTCAGGGCGGGAAGCTCCTACGAGCAGTACTTC CASSYLRAGSSYEQYF
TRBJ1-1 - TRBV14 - TGTGCCAGCAGCCAAGGGCCCAGGTCGAACACTGAAGCTTTCTTT CASSQGPRSNTEAFF
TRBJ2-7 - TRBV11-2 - TGTGCCAGCAGTTCCACGTATTCCTACGAGCAGTACTTC CASSSTYSYEQYF
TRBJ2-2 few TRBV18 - TGTGCCAGCTCAGAAGATGCACGAGGGGTCACCGGGGAGCTGTTTTTT CASSEDARGVTGELFF
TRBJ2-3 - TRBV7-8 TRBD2 TGTGCCAGCAGCTCAGGGACTAGCGGGCCCACAGATACGCAGTATTTT CASSSGTSGPTDTQYF
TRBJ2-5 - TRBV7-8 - TGTGCCAGCAGAGGGCTTAAGGGGGAGCAGTCCCAGTACTTC CASRGLKGEQSQYF
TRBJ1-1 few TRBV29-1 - TGCAGCGTTAGGGACACTGAAGCTTTCTTT CSVRDTEAFF
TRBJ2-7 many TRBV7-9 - TGTGCCAGCAGCTCGCTAGTTTCAAACGAGCAGTACTTC CASSSLVSNEQYF
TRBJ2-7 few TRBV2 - TGTGCCAGCTCCCCTAGCGCAGGCCGAGTATGGGAGCAGTACTTC CASSPSAGRVWEQYF
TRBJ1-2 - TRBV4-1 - TGCGCCAGCAGCCCAAATTCAGGGACTAACTATGGCTACACCTTC CASSPNSGTNYGYTF
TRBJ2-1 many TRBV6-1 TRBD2 TGTGCCAGCAGTGGCACCGGGACTAAGGTCAATGAGCAGTTCTTC CASSGTGTKVNEQFF
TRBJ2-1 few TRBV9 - TGTGCCAGCAGCGTAGTCGCTAAAAACAATGAGCAGTTCTTC CASSVVAKNNEQFF
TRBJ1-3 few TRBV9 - TGTGCCAGCAGCGGAGCCTGGAACTCTGGAAACACCATATATTTT CASSGAWNSGNTIYF
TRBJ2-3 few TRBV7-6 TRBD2 TGTGCCAGCAGCTTAAGGACTAGCGGGAAGACAGATACGCAGTATTTT CASSLRTSGKTDTQYF
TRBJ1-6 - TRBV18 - TGTGCCAGCTCACCCGGACAGATCCATAATTCACCCCTCCACTTT CASSPGQIHNSPLHF
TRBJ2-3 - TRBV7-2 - TGTGCCAGCAGCTTCCTAGGGCCCACAGATACGCAGTATTTT CASSFLGPTDTQYF
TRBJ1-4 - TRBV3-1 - TGTGCCAGCGGTGGGGGCCGGGGTGAAAAACTGTTTTTT CASGGGRGEKLFF